This T cell receptor (beta chain) comes out of a study of T cells expressing NK-cell markers. This CDR3 is 18 amino acids long. Germline-derived CDR1 and CDR2 are LNHNV and YYDKDF (reference sequence). Libraries used 5'RACE template switching adding universal primer site and UMIs. No DNA is given; TCRdb re-called the 5' RACE reads and lists each CDR3 protein once. Its table lists around 550,000 distinct CDR3 sequences. The J gene is TRBJ2-1, the V gene TRBV15; the TCRdb call, TRBD2, lacks DNA for checking. This receptor was identified in a man younger than 35 in good health. Sequenced input: blood T cells: a sorted CD56 or NKG2C T cell subset, CD4+ or CD8+ T cells, or bulk PBMC T cells (not recorded which). CDR3 protein: CATSRDRRTSGRDNEQFF.